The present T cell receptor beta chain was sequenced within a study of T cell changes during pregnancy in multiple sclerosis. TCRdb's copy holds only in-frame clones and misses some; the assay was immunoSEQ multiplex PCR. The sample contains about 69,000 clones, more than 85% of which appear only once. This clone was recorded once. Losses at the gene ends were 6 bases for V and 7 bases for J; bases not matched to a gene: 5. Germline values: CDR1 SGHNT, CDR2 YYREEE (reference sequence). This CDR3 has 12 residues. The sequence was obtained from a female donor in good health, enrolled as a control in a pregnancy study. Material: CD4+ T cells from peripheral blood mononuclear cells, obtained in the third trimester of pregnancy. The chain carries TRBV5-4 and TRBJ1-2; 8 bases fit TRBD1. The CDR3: CASKQGALGYTF. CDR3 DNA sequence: TGTGCCAGCAAGCAGGGGGCGCTTGGCTACACCTTC.